Shown below are 3 T cell receptor beta chains from a single sample sequenced in a study of CD8+CD57+ T cells in acquired aplastic anemia. Using genomic DNA as the template, TCR beta VDJ and CDR3 profiling was carried out. One entry per CDR3 protein, called by TCRdb with MiXCR from the reads. The data contain approximately 380,000 distinct CDR3 sequences, roughly 68% of them singletons. What was sequenced was sorted CD4+, CD8+, or CD8+CD57+ T cells (not recorded which) from PBMCs. The receptors were sampled from a human donor in good health, serving as a control.

The gene calls are TRBV10-3 and TRBJ2-2; TRBD1 is a possible D gene (6 bases). Germline loops: CDR1 ENHRY, CDR2 SYGVKD. V was trimmed by 4 bases and J by 3 bases, leaving 9 bases between them. This CDR3 contains 14 residues. The DNA for the CDR3 is TGTGCCATCAGTGCAGGGGCCGACACCGGGGAGCTGTTTTTT. This sequence encodes CAISAGADTGELFF.

In its sample, this clonotype was seen a few times. The V gene is TRBV29-1, the J gene TRBJ2-1, with a weak D call TRBD2 (5 bases). This CDR3 spans 13 amino acids. Germline V gene lookup returns CDR1 SQVTM and CDR2 ANQGSEA. Trimming cost V 3 bases and J 3 bases, with 9 bases left between them. CDR3 residues: CSVDGVGYNEQFF. As DNA, the CDR3 is TGCAGCGTTGACGGGGTAGGCTACAATGAGCAGTTCTTC.

This clonotype was recorded many times. This rearrangement joins TRBV7-8 to TRBJ1-5; D is possibly TRBD1 (6 bases). CDR3 length: 19 residues. V shed 5 bases and J shed 7 bases, with 30 bases lying between them. Germline CDR1 SGHVS, CDR2 FQNEAQ. DNA for the CDR3: TGTGCCAGCAGCGCCCGACTAGACCGGACAGTCAAAGCGGACCAGCCCCAGCATTTT. It encodes CASSARLDRTVKADQPQHF.